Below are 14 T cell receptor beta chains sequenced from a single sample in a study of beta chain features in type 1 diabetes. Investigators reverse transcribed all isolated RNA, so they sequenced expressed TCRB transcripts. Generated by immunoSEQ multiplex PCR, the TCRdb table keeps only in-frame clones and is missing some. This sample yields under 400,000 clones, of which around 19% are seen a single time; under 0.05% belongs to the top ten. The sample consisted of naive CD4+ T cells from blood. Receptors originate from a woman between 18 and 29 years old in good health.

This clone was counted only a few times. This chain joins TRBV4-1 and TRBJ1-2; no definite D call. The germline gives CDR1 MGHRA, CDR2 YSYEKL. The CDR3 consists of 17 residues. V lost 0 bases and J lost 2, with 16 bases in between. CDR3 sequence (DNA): TGCGCCAGCAGCCAAGATCCCGGGTCGGAGAGGAACTATGGCTACACCTTC. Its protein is CASSQDPGSERNYGYTF.

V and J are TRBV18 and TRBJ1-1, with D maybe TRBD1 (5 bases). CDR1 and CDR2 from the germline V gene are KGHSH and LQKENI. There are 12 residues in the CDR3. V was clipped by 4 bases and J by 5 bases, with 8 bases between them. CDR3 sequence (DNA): TGTGCCAGCTCACAGGGGCAGACTGAAGCTTTCTTT. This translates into CASSQGQTEAFF.

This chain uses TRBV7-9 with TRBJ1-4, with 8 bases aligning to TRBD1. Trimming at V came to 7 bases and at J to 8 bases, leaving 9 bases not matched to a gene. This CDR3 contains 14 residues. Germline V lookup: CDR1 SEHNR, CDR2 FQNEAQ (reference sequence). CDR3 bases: TGTGCCAGCAACGGACAGGGCGTCGGAGAAAAACTGTTTTTT. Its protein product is CASNGQGVGEKLFF.

This chain's CDR3 is CSARQGASSSEAFF. Here the CDR3 DNA reads TGCAGCGCACGACAGGGGGCGTCTTCTTCTGAAGCTTTCTTT. The rearrangement uses TRBV29-1 and TRBJ1-1, with 10 positions matching TRBD1. CDR1 is SQVTM and CDR2 is ANQGSEA in the germline V gene. The CDR3 is made up of 14 amino acids. V shed 7 bases, J shed 6 bases, and the junction held 11 bases outside the gene matches.

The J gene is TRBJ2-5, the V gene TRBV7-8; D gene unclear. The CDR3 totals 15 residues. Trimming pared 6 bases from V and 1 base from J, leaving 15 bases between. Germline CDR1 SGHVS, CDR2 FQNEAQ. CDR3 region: CASRPRRFSQETQYF. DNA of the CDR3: TGTGCCAGCAGACCACGGCGGTTCAGCCAAGAGACCCAGTACTTC.

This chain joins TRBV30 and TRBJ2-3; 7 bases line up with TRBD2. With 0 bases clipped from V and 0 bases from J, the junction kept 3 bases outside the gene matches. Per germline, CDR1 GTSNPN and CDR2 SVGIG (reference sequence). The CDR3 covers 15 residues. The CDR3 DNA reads TGTGCCTGGAGTGTACAAGCGGGGAGCACAGATACGCAGTATTTT. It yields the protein CAWSVQAGSTDTQYF.

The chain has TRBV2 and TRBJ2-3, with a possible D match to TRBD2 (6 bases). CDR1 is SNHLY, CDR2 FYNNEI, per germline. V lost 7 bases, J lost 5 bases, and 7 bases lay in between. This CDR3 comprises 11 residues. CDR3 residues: CASTREDTQYF. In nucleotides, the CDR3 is TGTGCCAGCACGCGGGAAGATACGCAGTATTTT.

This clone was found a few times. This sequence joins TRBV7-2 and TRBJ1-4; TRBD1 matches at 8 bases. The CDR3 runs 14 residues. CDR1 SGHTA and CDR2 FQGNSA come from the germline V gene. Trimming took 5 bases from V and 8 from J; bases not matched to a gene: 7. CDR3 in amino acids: CASSGQGGTEKLFF. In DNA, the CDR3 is TGTGCCAGCAGCGGACAGGGTGGTACCGAAAAACTGTTTTTT.

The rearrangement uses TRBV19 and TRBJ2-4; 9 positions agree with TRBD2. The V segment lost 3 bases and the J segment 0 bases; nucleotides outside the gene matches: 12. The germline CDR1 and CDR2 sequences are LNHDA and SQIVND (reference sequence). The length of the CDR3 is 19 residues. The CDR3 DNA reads TGTGCCAGTAGTATGGTAGCGGGGGTAAACTTACTAGCCAAAAACATTCAGTACTTC. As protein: CASSMVAGVNLLAKNIQYF.

CDR3 sequence reads: CASSHEAVPNEQFF. In DNA, the CDR3 is TGTGCCAGCAGCCACGAAGCGGTCCCCAATGAGCAGTTCTTC. V gene TRBV4-2 combines with J gene TRBJ2-1; weak D call: TRBD2 (5 bases). The CDR3 sequence is 14 residues long. From germline, CDR1 is LGHNA and CDR2 YNFKEQ. The ends were cut back, 3 bases at V and 6 bases at J, with 12 bases in the middle.

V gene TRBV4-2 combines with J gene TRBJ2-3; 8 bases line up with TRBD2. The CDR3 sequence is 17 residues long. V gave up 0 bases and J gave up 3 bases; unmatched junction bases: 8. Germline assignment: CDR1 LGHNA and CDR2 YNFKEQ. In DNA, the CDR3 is TGTGCCAGCAGCCAAGATCGAGGTAGCGGGGTAACAGATACGCAGTATTTT. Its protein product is CASSQDRGSGVTDTQYF.

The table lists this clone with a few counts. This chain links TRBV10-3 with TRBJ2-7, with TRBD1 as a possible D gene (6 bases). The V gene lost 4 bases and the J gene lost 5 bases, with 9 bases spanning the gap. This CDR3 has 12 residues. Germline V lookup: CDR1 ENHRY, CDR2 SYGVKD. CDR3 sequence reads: CAISGTGHEQYF. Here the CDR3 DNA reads TGTGCCATCAGTGGTACAGGGCACGAGCAGTACTTC.

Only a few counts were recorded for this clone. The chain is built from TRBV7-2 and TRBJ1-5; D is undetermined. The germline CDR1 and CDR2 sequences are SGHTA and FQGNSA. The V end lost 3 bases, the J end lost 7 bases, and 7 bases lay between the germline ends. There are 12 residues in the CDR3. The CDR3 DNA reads TGTGCCAGCAGCTTCTTACGGCAGCCCCAGCATTTT. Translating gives CASSFLRQPQHF. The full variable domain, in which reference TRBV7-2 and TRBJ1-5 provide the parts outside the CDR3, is GAGVSQSPSNKVTEKGKDVELRCDPISGHTALYWYRQSLGQGLEFLIYFQGNSAPDKSGLPSDRFSAERTGGSVSTLTIQRTQQEDSAVYLCASSFLRQPQHFGDGTRLSIL.

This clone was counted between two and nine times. CDR3 in DNA: TGCGCCAGCAGCCAAGTCCTGACAGGGGTCACAGATACGCAGTATTTT. Translated: CASSQVLTGVTDTQYF. The J gene is TRBJ2-3, the V gene TRBV4-1; 8 bases are a match to TRBD1. Germline V gene data show CDR1 as MGHRA and CDR2 as YSYEKL. V dropped 1 base and J dropped 2; count of bases not matched to a gene: 5. This CDR3 is 16 amino acids long.